This T cell receptor (beta chain) was captured by sequencing in a study of cytomegalovirus exposure and HLA in healthy donors. The CDR3 length is 16 residues. With 1 base clipped from V and 5 bases from J, the junction kept 9 bases outside the gene matches. Germline V gene lookup returns CDR1 SEHNR and CDR2 FQNEAQ (reference sequence). The PCR ran on 60 Vbeta and 13 Jbeta primers. Here immunoSEQ multiplex PCR was the method, and the copy in TCRdb shows in-frame clones only, minus some. The sample lists about 88,000 clones, around 89% occurring once. This clonotype was sampled from a man younger than 30 in good health and CMV-seronegative. The source material was PBMCs. This rearrangement joins TRBV7-9 to TRBJ2-5, with 8 bases matching TRBD2. In DNA form, the CDR3 reads TGTGCCAGCAGCTTAGTCGGGCGGGAGGCATGGGAGACCCAGTACTTC. As protein: CASSLVGREAWETQYF.